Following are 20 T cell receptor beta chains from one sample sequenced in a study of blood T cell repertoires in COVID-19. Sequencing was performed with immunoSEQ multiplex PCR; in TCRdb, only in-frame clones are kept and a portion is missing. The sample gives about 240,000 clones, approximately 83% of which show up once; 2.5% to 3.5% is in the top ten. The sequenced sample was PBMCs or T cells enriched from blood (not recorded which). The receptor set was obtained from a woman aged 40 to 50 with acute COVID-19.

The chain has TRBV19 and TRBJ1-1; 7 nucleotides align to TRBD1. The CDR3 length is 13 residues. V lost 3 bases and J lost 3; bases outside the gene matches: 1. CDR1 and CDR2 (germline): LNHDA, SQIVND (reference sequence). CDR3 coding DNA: TGTGCCAGTAGTATTGGACAGGACACTGAAGCTTTCTTT. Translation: CASSIGQDTEAFF.

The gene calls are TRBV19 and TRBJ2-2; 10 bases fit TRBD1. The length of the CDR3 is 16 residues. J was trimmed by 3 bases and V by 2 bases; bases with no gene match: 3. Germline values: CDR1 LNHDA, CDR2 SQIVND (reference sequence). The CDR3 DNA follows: TGTGCCAGTAGTATAAAGGGGACAGGGGACACCGGGGAGCTGTTTTTT. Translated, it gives CASSIKGTGDTGELFF.

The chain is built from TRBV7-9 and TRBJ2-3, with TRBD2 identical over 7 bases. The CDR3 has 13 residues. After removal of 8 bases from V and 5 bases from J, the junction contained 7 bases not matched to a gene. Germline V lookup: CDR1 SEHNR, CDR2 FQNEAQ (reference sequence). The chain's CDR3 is CASLTASGDTQYF. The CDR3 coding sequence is TGTGCCAGCCTCACCGCTAGCGGAGATACGCAGTATTTT.

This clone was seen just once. CDR3 DNA sequence: TGTGCCAGCAGCTTGGATCCAGCGGGAGGGCCCGGTGAGCAGTTCTTC. Residues: CASSLDPAGGPGEQFF. This sequence joins TRBV5-4 and TRBJ2-1; TRBD2 matches 10 bases. V lost 0 bases and J lost 9; bases outside the gene matches: 9. Germline-derived CDR1 and CDR2 are SGHNT and YYREEE (reference sequence). The CDR3 totals 16 residues. Drawing the rest from reference TRBV5-4 and TRBJ2-1, the complete variable domain is ETGVTQSPTHLIKTRGQQVTLRCSSQSGHNTVSWYQQALGQGPQFIFQYYREEENGRGNFPPRFSGLQFPNYSSELNVNALELDDSALYLCASSLDPAGGPGEQFFGPGTRLTVL.

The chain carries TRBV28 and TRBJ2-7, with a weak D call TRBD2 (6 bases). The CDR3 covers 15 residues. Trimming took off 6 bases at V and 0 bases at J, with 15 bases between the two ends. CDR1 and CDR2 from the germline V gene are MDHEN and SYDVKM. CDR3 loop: CASRESGPSSYEQYF. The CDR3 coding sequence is TGTGCCAGCAGAGAAAGCGGGCCGAGCTCCTACGAGCAGTACTTC. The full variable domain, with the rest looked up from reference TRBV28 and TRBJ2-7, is DVKVTQSSRYLVKRTGEKVFLECVQDMDHENMFWYRQDPGLGLRLIYFSYDVKMKEKGDIPEGYSVSREKKERFSLILESASTNQTSMYLCASRESGPSSYEQYFGPGTRLTVT.

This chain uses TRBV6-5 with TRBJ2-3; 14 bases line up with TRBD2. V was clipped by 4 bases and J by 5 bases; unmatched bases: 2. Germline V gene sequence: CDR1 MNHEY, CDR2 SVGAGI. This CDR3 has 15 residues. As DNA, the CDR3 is TGTGCCAGCAGTTCCGGACTAGCGGGAGGAGATACGCAGTATTTT. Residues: CASSSGLAGGDTQYF.

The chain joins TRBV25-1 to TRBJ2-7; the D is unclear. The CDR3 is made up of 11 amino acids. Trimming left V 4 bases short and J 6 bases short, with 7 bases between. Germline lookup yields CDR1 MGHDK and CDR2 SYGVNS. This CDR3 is CASSVGGEQYF. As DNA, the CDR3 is TGTGCCAGCAGTGTTGGCGGCGAGCAGTACTTC.

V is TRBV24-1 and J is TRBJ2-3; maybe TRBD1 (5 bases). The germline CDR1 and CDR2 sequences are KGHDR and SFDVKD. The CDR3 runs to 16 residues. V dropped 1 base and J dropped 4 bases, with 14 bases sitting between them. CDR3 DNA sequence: TGTGCCACCAGTGATTTTCGGGCAGGGTCTGCAGATACGCAGTATTTT. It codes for CATSDFRAGSADTQYF.

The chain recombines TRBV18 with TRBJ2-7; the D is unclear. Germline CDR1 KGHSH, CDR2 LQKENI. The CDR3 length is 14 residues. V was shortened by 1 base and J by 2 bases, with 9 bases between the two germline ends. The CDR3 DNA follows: TGTGCCAGCTCACCACGACCTAGTCCCTACGAGCAGTACTTC. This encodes CASSPRPSPYEQYF.

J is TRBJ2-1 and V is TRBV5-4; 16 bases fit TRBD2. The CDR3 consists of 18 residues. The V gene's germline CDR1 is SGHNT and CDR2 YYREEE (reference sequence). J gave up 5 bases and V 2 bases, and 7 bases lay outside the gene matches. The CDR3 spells CASSFPGLAGGGDNEQFF. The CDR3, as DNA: TGTGCCAGCAGCTTCCCGGGACTAGCGGGAGGGGGGGACAATGAGCAGTTCTTC.

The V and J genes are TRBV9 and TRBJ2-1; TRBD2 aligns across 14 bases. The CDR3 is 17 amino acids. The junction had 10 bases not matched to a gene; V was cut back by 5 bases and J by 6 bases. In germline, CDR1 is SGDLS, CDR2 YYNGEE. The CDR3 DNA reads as TGTGCCAGCAGACCGGGACTAGCGGGAGTTTTGGGCAATGAGCAGTTCTTC. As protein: CASRPGLAGVLGNEQFF.

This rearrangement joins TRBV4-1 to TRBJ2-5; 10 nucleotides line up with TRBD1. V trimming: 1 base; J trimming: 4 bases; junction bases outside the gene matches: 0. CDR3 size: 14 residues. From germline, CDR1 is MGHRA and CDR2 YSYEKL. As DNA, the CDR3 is TGCGCCAGCAGCCAAGGGACAGGGGGAGAGACCCAGTACTTC. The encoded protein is CASSQGTGGETQYF.

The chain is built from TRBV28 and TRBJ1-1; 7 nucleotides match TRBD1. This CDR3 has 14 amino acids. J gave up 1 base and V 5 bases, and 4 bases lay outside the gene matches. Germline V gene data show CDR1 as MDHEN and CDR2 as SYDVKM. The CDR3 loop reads CASSEQGSNTEAFF. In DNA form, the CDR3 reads TGTGCCAGCAGTGAACAGGGGTCGAACACTGAAGCTTTCTTT.

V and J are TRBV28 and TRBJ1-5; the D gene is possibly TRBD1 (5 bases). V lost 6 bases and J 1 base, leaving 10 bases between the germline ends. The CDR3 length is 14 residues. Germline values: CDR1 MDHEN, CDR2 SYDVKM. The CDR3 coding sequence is TGTGCCAGCAGAAGACAGAGCAGCAATCAGCCCCAGCATTTT. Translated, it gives CASRRQSSNQPQHF.

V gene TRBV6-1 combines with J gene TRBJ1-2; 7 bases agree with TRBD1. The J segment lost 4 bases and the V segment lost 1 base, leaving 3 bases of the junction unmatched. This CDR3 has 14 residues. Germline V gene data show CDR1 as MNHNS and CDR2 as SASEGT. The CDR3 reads CASSEEGGAYGYTF. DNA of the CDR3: TGTGCCAGCAGTGAAGAAGGGGGCGCCTATGGCTACACCTTC.

The CDR3 is CATSGITGTQTYNEQFF. The CDR3 region has the DNA TGTGCCACCAGTGGTATAACCGGGACACAAACCTACAATGAGCAGTTCTTC. The chain uses TRBV24-1 and TRBJ2-1, with TRBD1 as a possible D gene (6 bases). Trimming took 5 bases from V and 2 from J, leaving 18 bases between them. Germline lookup yields CDR1 KGHDR and CDR2 SFDVKD. This CDR3 is built from 17 residues.

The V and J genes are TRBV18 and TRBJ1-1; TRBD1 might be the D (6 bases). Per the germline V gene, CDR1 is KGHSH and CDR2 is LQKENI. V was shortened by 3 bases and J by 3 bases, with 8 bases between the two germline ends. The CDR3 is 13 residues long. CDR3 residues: CASSPRGDTEAFF. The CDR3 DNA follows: TGTGCCAGCTCACCCAGGGGAGACACTGAAGCTTTCTTT.

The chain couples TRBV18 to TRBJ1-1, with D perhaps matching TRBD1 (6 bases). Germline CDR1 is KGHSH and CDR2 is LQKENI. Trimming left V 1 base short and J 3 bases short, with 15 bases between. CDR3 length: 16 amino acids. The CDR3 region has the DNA TGTGCCAGCTCACCACTGGCAGGGGTAGGGTACACTGAAGCTTTCTTT. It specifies CASSPLAGVGYTEAFF.

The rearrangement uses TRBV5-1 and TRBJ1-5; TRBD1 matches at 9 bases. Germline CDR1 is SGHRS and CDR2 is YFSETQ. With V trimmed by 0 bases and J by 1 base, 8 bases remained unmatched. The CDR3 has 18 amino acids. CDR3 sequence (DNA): TGCGCCAGCAGCTTGGAGATGGACAGGGGAGTGAGCAATCAGCCCCAGCATTTT. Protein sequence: CASSLEMDRGVSNQPQHF.

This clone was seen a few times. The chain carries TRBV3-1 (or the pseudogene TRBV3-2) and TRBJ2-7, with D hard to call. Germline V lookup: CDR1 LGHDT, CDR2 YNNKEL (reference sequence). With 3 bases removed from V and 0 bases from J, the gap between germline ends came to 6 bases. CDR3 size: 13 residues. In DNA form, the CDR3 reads TGTGCCAGCAGCCAGAGGAGCTCCTACGAGCAGTACTTC. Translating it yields CASSQRSSYEQYF.